The clone carrying this T cell receptor beta chain appeared once. The antigen remains unidentified. The data stem from a study of Tregs in tolerant kidney transplant recipients. Generated by immunoSEQ multiplex PCR, the TCRdb table keeps only in-frame clones and is missing some. Found here are 75,000 to 85,000 clones, 91% of them singletons; the top ten hold 0.34%. There are 14 residues in the CDR3. CDR1 is ENHRY and CDR2 is SYGVKD in the germline V gene. With 3 bases clipped from V and 5 bases from J, the junction kept 4 bases outside the gene matches. Study observations and caveats: Expanding Tregs on activated donor B cells appeared to best identify donor-specific TCRbeta clones. No direct test of biological reproducibility was done here.

V usage is TRBV10-3 and J usage is TRBJ2-7; 10 nucleotides line up with TRBD2. The sequence derives from a human donor who received a combined kidney and bone marrow transplant. Sequences were derived from Tregs from blood, sampled before the transplant. CDR3 nucleotide sequence: TGTGCCATCAGTGATTCTAGCGGGAGCAACGAGCAGTACTTC. Protein sequence: CAISDSSGSNEQYF.